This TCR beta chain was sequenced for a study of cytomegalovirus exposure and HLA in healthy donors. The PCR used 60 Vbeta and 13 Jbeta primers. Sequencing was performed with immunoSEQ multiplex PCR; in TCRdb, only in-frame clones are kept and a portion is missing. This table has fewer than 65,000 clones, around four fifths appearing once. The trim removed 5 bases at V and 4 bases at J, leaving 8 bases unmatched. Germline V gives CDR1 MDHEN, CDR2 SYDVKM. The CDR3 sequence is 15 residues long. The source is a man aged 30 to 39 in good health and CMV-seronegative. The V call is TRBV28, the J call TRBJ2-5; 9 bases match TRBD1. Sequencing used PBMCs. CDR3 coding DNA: TGTGCCAGCAGTCCCCGAAACAGGGGGCTAGAGACCCAGTACTTC. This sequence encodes CASSPRNRGLETQYF.